The rows below give T cell receptor beta chains drawn from one sample of a study of breast tumors, draining lymph nodes, adjacent tissues. TCRdb re-called the multiplex PCR reads through MiXCR, storing one row per CDR3 protein. The table has around 190,000 distinct CDR3 sequences, roughly 30% seen once. Sequencing was done on a sample of axillary lymph node tissue. The receptors derive from a female donor with breast cancer. Some clones in this sample may be carry-over from other donors' samples. Each CDR3 is given with its conserved first and last residue. D genes are given only for firm matches. Only part of the rows carry a size: once, few, many, or a class if the clone is expanded.

CDR3nt | CDR3aa | d_gene | abundance | j_gene | v_gene
TGTGCCAGCAGCTTGGCGGCGGGAGGGCAGAATGAGCAGTTCTTC | CASSLAAGGQNEQFF | TRBD2 | many | TRBJ2-1 | TRBV5-8
TGTGCCAGTAGTATTTTACAGGGGGCACTTATAAATGGTTCACCCCTCCACTTT | CASSILQGALINGSPLHF | TRBD1 | - | TRBJ1-6 | TRBV19
TGTGCCAGCTCACCACCGTCGGGGGCGCGCACTGAAGCTTTCTTT | CASSPPSGARTEAFF | - | - | TRBJ1-1 | TRBV18
TGTGCCAGCAGCTACGACCAGCAATACGAGCAGTACTTC | CASSYDQQYEQYF | - | many | TRBJ2-7 | TRBV12-3/TRBV12-4
TGTGCCATCAGTCCGGGACTAGCGGGAGCGGGGAGAACAGATACGCAGTATTTT | CAISPGLAGAGRTDTQYF | TRBD2 | once | TRBJ2-3 | TRBV10-3
TGTGCCACCAGTGATCTGACAACCCTGGGACGAGATACGCAGTATTTT | CATSDLTTLGRDTQYF | - | - | TRBJ2-3 | TRBV24-1
TGTGCCAGCAGCCACCTACCGACACCAACCGGGGGCAGTAATTCACCCCTCCACTTT | CASSHLPTPTGGSNSPLHF | - | many | TRBJ1-6 | TRBV3-1
TGTGCCAGCAGCCGACTCCGGGCCTCCCAAACAGATACGCAGTATTTT | CASSRLRASQTDTQYF | - | - | TRBJ2-3 | TRBV3-1
TGTGCCAGCAGCCGGGACCGGGGGCTGTTTTTT | CASSRDRGLFF | - | - | TRBJ2-2 | TRBV5-6
TGTGCCAGCAGCTTATTGGGACAGGGTTCAGATACGCAGTATTTT | CASSLLGQGSDTQYF | TRBD1 | many | TRBJ2-3 | TRBV13
TGCAGTGCTAGAGTCGAGGGGGCAGGACAGCCCCAGCATTTT | CSARVEGAGQPQHF | TRBD1 | many | TRBJ1-5 | TRBV20-1
TGTGCCAGCAATAGCCTCGGGGGTCTTAGCAATCAGCCCCAGCATTTT | CASNSLGGLSNQPQHF | - | few | TRBJ1-5 | TRBV6-2/TRBV6-3
TGTGCCAGCAGCCTATTAGGGGGCCACGGGAACACTGAAGCTTTCTTT | CASSLLGGHGNTEAFF | TRBD1 | - | TRBJ1-1 | TRBV7-3
TGTGCCAGTATGCCCGGACTAGACATCAACGATGAGCAGTTCTTC | CASMPGLDINDEQFF | TRBD2 | - | TRBJ2-1 | TRBV19
TGTGCCAGCAGTTACTCGAAATCTCAGGGAAACTACGAGCAGTACTTC | CASSYSKSQGNYEQYF | - | few | TRBJ2-7 | TRBV6-2/TRBV6-3
TGTGCCAGCAGGACCGACTACTCCTATAATTCACCCCTCCACTTT | CASRTDYSYNSPLHF | - | many | TRBJ1-6 | TRBV12-3/TRBV12-4
TGTGCCAGCAAGCGGCGTGAGGGACAGGGGGAGTCACCCCTCCACTTT | CASKRREGQGESPLHF | TRBD1 | many | TRBJ1-6 | TRBV25-1
TGTGCCAGCAGCTTAGTCCGGGACAGCTATGGCTACACCTTC | CASSLVRDSYGYTF | TRBD1 | many | TRBJ1-2 | TRBV7-9
TGTGCCAGCAGCCAAGCTTGGGAGGTGACCTACAATGAGCAGTTCTTC | CASSQAWEVTYNEQFF | - | many | TRBJ2-1 | TRBV4-2
TGCGCCAGCAGCCTACAGCTCGGGGGGAAAGAGACCCAGTACTTC | CASSLQLGGKETQYF | TRBD2 | medium-sized | TRBJ2-5 | TRBV5-1
TGTGCCAGCAGCTTGGCCGGCGGACCGTCCTACAATGAGCAGTTCTTC | CASSLAGGPSYNEQFF | - | many | TRBJ2-1 | TRBV5-8
TGTGCCACCAGCGACCGGACAGGGAATTCACCCCTCCACTTT | CATSDRTGNSPLHF | TRBD1 | many | TRBJ1-6 | TRBV15
TGTGCCAGCAGCCAAGATCCGGGGGCCGGAAACACCATATATTTT | CASSQDPGAGNTIYF | - | many | TRBJ1-3 | TRBV4-2
TGTGCCAGCAGTGCGGGACAGGACTCCTACGAGCAGTACTTC | CASSAGQDSYEQYF | TRBD1 | - | TRBJ2-7 | TRBV7-9
TGTGCCAGCAGCTTAGGGGGTAGCGGGACCCCCGGGGAGACCCAGTACTTC | CASSLGGSGTPGETQYF | TRBD2 | - | TRBJ2-5 | TRBV7-3